Shown below are 32 T cell receptor beta chains from a single sample sequenced in a study of blood T cells in healthy people across ages. For the second PCR, which ran for about 6 to 11 cycles, a sample-barcoded 5' primer and a J-beta primer mix were used. TCRdb reanalysed the 5' RACE reads using MiXCR and keeps one entry per CDR3 protein. This table has 1,300,000 or so distinct CDR3 sequences, approximately 63% appearing once. The material sequenced was blood. The receptors were sampled from a man between 18 and 35 years old in good health.

Concerning this clonotype: The DNA is left out, because the CDR3 cannot be placed on it with certainty; the CDR3 is given as TCRdb lists it. CDR3 sequence: CASSVHILETQYF. The chain employs TRBV4-3 and TRBJ2-5. The V gene's germline CDR1 is LGHNA and CDR2 YSLEER. The CDR3 has 13 residues if both end residues are counted.

V is TRBV20-1 and J is TRBJ2-7; 9 bases match TRBD1. CDR1 and CDR2 from the germline V gene are DFQATT and SNEGSKA (reference sequence). The CDR3 totals 16 residues. V lost 5 bases, J lost 6 bases, and 17 bases stayed unmatched. The CDR3 loop reads CSAVDLIRDRASEQYF. The CDR3, as DNA: TGCAGTGCTGTCGACCTCATCCGGGACAGGGCGAGCGAGCAGTACTTC.

V gene TRBV9 combines with J gene TRBJ2-4; D gene uncertain. From germline, CDR1 is SGDLS and CDR2 YYNGEE. The CDR3 spans 11 residues. Trimming took off 3 bases at V and 6 bases at J, with 4 bases between the two ends. The CDR3 sequence: CASSDLNIQYF. In DNA, the CDR3 is TGTGCCAGCAGCGACTTAAACATTCAGTACTTC.

The rearrangement uses TRBV6-5 and TRBJ1-4; 8 positions match TRBD1. The CDR3 extends over 14 amino acids. Trimming removed 2 bases from V and 7 bases from J; junction bases left unmatched: 3. The germline CDR1 and CDR2 sequences are MNHEY and SVGAGI. CDR3 loop: CASSYQGASEKLFF. CDR3 nucleotide sequence: TGTGCCAGCAGTTACCAGGGGGCGAGTGAAAAACTGTTTTTT.

The chain recombines TRBV5-5 with TRBJ1-2; D gene ambiguous. Per the germline V gene, CDR1 is SGHKS and CDR2 is YYEKEE (reference sequence). With 0 bases removed from V and 6 bases from J, the gap between germline ends came to 12 bases. This CDR3 is 14 amino acids long. This chain's CDR3 is CASSLDSPDNGYTF. The CDR3 DNA reads as TGTGCCAGCAGCTTGGACAGCCCAGACAATGGCTACACCTTC.

This clonotype has only a few counts. The rearrangement uses TRBV5-1 and TRBJ2-2; weak D call: TRBD2 (6 bases). The CDR3 sequence is 16 residues long. The germline V gene encodes CDR1 SGHRS and CDR2 YFSETQ. V was trimmed by 0 bases and J by 4 bases, leaving 13 bases between them. The CDR3 DNA sequence: TGCGCCAGCAGCTTGGCGGCTAGCGCGTCCACCGGGGAGCTGTTTTTT. Translation gives CASSLAASASTGELFF.

The genes are TRBV12-5 and TRBJ2-1; maybe TRBD2 (6 bases). CDR1 and CDR2 (germline): LGHNT, FRNRAP. This CDR3 has 17 amino acids. The V and J ends lost 0 bases and 0 bases respectively, with 12 bases between them. The CDR3 here is CASGLVGGGSSYNEQFF. The CDR3 DNA reads TGTGCTAGTGGTTTGGTAGGTGGGGGGAGCTCCTACAATGAGCAGTTCTTC.

V and J are TRBV12-3 or TRBV12-4 and TRBJ2-3, with TRBD1 matching 8 bases. There are 14 residues in the CDR3. V was pared by 2 bases and J by 5 bases, with 3 bases of the junction left unmatched. CDR3 coding DNA: TGTGCCAGCAGTTTATCCAGGGGGCGAGATACGCAGTATTTT. This encodes CASSLSRGRDTQYF.

V gene TRBV18 combines with J gene TRBJ2-7; TRBD2 matches at 7 bases. The V and J ends lost 3 bases and 3 bases, in that order; junction bases with no gene match: 5. CDR1 and CDR2 from the germline V gene are KGHSH and LQKENI. The CDR3 sequence is 14 residues long. The CDR3 coding sequence is TGTGCCAGCTCACCGGCGGGGGTTGACTACGAGCAGTACTTC. This sequence encodes CASSPAGVDYEQYF.

Points on this clonotype: At one end, the junction sequence differs from germline, possibly due to a read error. The chain is built from TRBV7-2 and TRBJ2-1; no clear D gene. The CDR3 is 12 residues long. Germline V CDR1 and CDR2: SGHTA, FQGNSA. CDR3 in DNA: TGTGCCAACAGCTTAACCCGTAATGAGCAGTTCTTC. Translation: CANSLTRNEQFF.

The J gene is TRBJ2-4, the V gene TRBV4-3, with no clear D. Germline V gives CDR1 LGHNA, CDR2 YSLEER. The V end was cut by 0 bases, the J end by 9 bases, with 15 bases between. This CDR3 has 15 amino acids. The CDR3 region is CASSQDSGSSTIQYF. CDR3 coding DNA: TGCGCCAGCAGCCAAGATTCCGGGTCTTCGACCATTCAGTACTTC.

This clonotype has only a few counts. The rearrangement joins TRBV7-8 to TRBJ2-7, with D perhaps TRBD1 (5 bases). The V and J ends lost 3 bases and 7 bases respectively, with 10 bases between them. The germline CDR1 and CDR2 sequences are SGHVS and FQNEAQ. This CDR3 comprises 12 residues. The CDR3 nucleotides read TGTGCCAGCAGCTTGGCAGGGTGGGAGCAGTACTTC. Its translation is CASSLAGWEQYF.

V is TRBV24-1 and J is TRBJ2-3, with a possible D match to TRBD2 (5 bases). Germline V gives CDR1 KGHDR, CDR2 SFDVKD. The CDR3 has 15 residues. The ends were cut back, 7 bases at V and 6 bases at J, with 19 bases in the middle. The DNA of the CDR3 is TGTGCCACCAGACCCGGACTTAATCCTAGGGATACGCAGTATTTT. Residues: CATRPGLNPRDTQYF.

This clonotype has only a few counts. The chain recombines TRBV6-2 or TRBV6-3 with TRBJ1-5; TRBD1 is a possible D gene (6 bases). The CDR3 extends over 14 amino acids. Trimming left V 6 bases short and J 1 base short, with 10 bases between. Germline CDR1 and CDR2: MNHEY and SVGEGT. The CDR3 sequence: CASSPQGSNQPQHF. CDR3 coding DNA: TGTGCCAGCAGCCCCCAGGGGAGCAATCAGCCCCAGCATTTT.

This clonotype was picked up one time. The chain is built from TRBV27 and TRBJ2-2; maybe TRBD2 (6 bases). Per the germline V gene, CDR1 is MNHEY and CDR2 is SMNVEV (reference sequence). The CDR3 loop spans 15 amino acids. The V end was cut by 8 bases, the J end by 6 bases, with 19 bases between. The CDR3 nucleotides read TGTGCCAGCGGACAACTAGCCGCTTCCCCCGGGGAGCTGTTTTTT. It encodes CASGQLAASPGELFF.

This clonotype was seen more than once but under ten times. The chain carries TRBV7-2 and TRBJ2-5, with 12 bases fitting TRBD2. The germline V gene encodes CDR1 SGHTA and CDR2 FQGNSA. J gave up 2 bases and V 6 bases, and 4 bases lay outside the gene matches. The CDR3 consists of 15 residues. CDR3 sequence: CASRPGTSGQETQYF. In DNA form, the CDR3 reads TGTGCCAGCAGGCCCGGGACTAGCGGGCAAGAGACCCAGTACTTC.

In its sample, this clonotype was seen a few times. The V and J genes are TRBV20-1 and TRBJ2-3; D is possibly TRBD2 (6 bases). The germline V gene has CDR1 DFQATT and CDR2 SNEGSKA (reference sequence). The V end lost 0 bases, the J end lost 1 base, and 8 bases lay between the germline ends. The CDR3 has 14 amino acids. The CDR3 bases are TGCAGTGCTAGAGATGGGACTGGCACAGATACGCAGTATTTT. Its translation is CSARDGTGTDTQYF.

In regard to this clonotype: A read error may produce the germline difference seen at one junction end. This chain uses TRBV4-1 with TRBJ1-1; D perhaps matches TRBD1 (6 bases). The CDR3 covers 15 residues. The germline V gene encodes CDR1 MGHRA and CDR2 YSYEKL. The CDR3: CASSQGTGLGTEAFF. DNA for the CDR3: TGTGCCAGCAGCCAAGGAACAGGGTTGGGCACTGAAGCTTTCTTT.

V and J are TRBV27 and TRBJ1-1, with D maybe TRBD1 (5 bases). Germline V CDR1 and CDR2: MNHEY, SMNVEV (reference sequence). CDR3 length equals 14 residues. V lost 4 bases, J lost 3 bases, and 12 bases lay in between. The CDR3 DNA is TGTGCCAGCAGTTCCATAGACAGTTACACTGAAGCTTTCTTT. It is translated as CASSSIDSYTEAFF.

The V call is TRBV5-1, the J call TRBJ2-6; 9 positions agree with TRBD1. The CDR3 is 18 residues long. The V segment lost 1 base and the J segment 4 bases; nucleotides outside the gene matches: 9. Germline V gene data show CDR1 as SGHRS and CDR2 as YFSETQ. The CDR3 nucleotides are TGCGCCAGCAGCTTGTTCCTACAGGGGGCTATAGGGGCCAACGTCCTGACTTTC. Its translation is CASSLFLQGAIGANVLTF.

This clonotype appeared a single time. The rearrangement uses TRBV21-1 and TRBJ1-2. TRBV21-1 is noted as a pseudogene. The CDR3 spans 20 residues. The CDR3 loop reads CASSKDPRDSLKKVDYGYTF. In DNA form, the CDR3 reads TGTGCCAGCAGCAAAGATCCCCGGGACTCCCTAAAAAAGGTAGACTATGGCTACACCTTC.

The table lists this clonotype with a few counts. J is TRBJ2-5 and V is TRBV7-2, with 10 bases that match TRBD1. Losses at the gene ends were 5 bases for V and 5 bases for J; bases not matched to a gene: 14. The CDR3 length is 17 residues. Germline-derived CDR1 and CDR2 are SGHTA and FQGNSA. The CDR3 region has the DNA TGTGCCAGCAGCCAAATACCGGACAGGGGGTATTTTGAGACCCAGTACTTC. Its protein product is CASSQIPDRGYFETQYF.

For this clonotype: One junction end does not reproduce the germline sequence, and a read error may be involved. V and J are TRBV3-1 and TRBJ2-1, with TRBD2 matching over 8 bases. The CDR3 has 14 residues. Germline V gene lookup returns CDR1 LGHDT and CDR2 YNNKEL (reference sequence). CDR3 nucleotide sequence: TGTGTCAGCAGCCCGGGACTAGGGGGGCGTGAGCAGTTCTTC. It yields the protein CVSSPGLGGREQFF.

V usage is TRBV7-9 and J usage is TRBJ2-3; 7 bases line up with TRBD1. V shed 5 bases and J 4 bases; nucleotides not matched to a gene: 9. Germline values: CDR1 SEHNR, CDR2 FQNEAQ (reference sequence). The CDR3 is made up of 15 amino acids. The CDR3 region has the DNA TGTGCCAGCAGCCGCCTGGACAGGATTTCAGATACGCAGTATTTT. Translated: CASSRLDRISDTQYF.

The chain is built from TRBV3-1 and TRBJ2-7; 10 bases are a match to TRBD2. The last part of the DNA fits TRBJ2-5 better; the J call may be wrong. There are 18 residues in the CDR3. Germline assignment: CDR1 LGHDT and CDR2 YNNKEL (reference sequence). The CDR3 region has the DNA TGTGCCAGCAGCCAAGATTTTAGCGGGGGGCCTTCGGGAGAGACCCAGTACTTC. It codes for CASSQDFSGGPSGETQYF.

J is TRBJ2-5 and V is TRBV2, with D perhaps TRBD2 (7 bases). V was clipped by 7 bases and J by 3 bases, with 18 bases between them. This CDR3 region has 15 residues. CDR1 is SNHLY and CDR2 is FYNNEI in the germline V gene. CDR3 loop: CASNQQGLFEETQYF. DNA of the CDR3: TGTGCCAGCAACCAACAGGGACTATTCGAAGAGACCCAGTACTTC. Full variable domain (outside the CDR3, taken from reference TRBV2 and TRBJ2-5): EPEVTQTPSHQVTQMGQEVILRCVPISNHLYFYWYRQILGQKVEFLVSFYNNEISEKSEIFDDQFSVERPDGSNFTLKIRSTKLEDSAMYFCASNQQGLFEETQYFGPGTRLLVL.

The chain uses TRBV12-3 or TRBV12-4 and TRBJ2-2; possible D gene TRBD1, 6 bases. The CDR3 has 18 amino acids. Trimming left V 2 bases short and J 2 bases short, with 18 bases between. As DNA, the CDR3 is TGTGCCAGCAGTTTATCCCGACAGGAAATGATCAACACCGGGGAGCTGTTTTTT. Its protein product is CASSLSRQEMINTGELFF.

J is TRBJ2-1 and V is TRBV29-1; 10 positions agree with TRBD2. Trimming took 6 bases from V and 4 from J; bases not matched to a gene: 3. The CDR3 is made up of 13 amino acids. From germline, CDR1 is SQVTM and CDR2 ANQGSEA. The CDR3 coding sequence is TGCAGCGTGACTAGCGGGCGATACAATGAGCAGTTCTTC. It codes for CSVTSGRYNEQFF.

This rearrangement joins TRBV27 to TRBJ1-2; D remains ambiguous. Trimming removed 6 bases from V and 0 bases from J, with 14 bases in between. The length of the CDR3 is 15 residues. CDR1 and CDR2 from the germline V gene are MNHEY and SMNVEV (reference sequence). As DNA, the CDR3 is TGTGCCAGCAGCACCCGGTCAAGCGCTAACTATGGCTACACCTTC. Translating it yields CASSTRSSANYGYTF.

The genes are TRBV4-1 and TRBJ1-2; D not certain. Germline V gene sequence: CDR1 MGHRA, CDR2 YSYEKL. The CDR3 runs 13 residues. V lost 0 bases and J 8 bases, leaving 10 bases between the germline ends. Here the CDR3 reads CASSQDGPEGYTF. CDR3 nucleotide sequence: TGCGCCAGCAGCCAAGACGGCCCAGAGGGCTACACCTTC.

The chain couples TRBV2 to TRBJ1-1; D remains unclear. The CDR3 is 14 residues long. The V and J ends lost 3 bases and 2 bases respectively, with 10 bases between them. CDR1 is SNHLY, CDR2 FYNNEI, per germline. The CDR3 protein is CASSDRHLNTEAFF. The CDR3 coding sequence is TGTGCCAGCAGTGATAGGCACCTTAACACTGAAGCTTTCTTT. Based on the CDR3 plus reference TRBV2 and TRBJ1-1, the full variable domain is EPEVTQTPSHQVTQMGQEVILRCVPISNHLYFYWYRQILGQKVEFLVSFYNNEISEKSEIFDDQFSVERPDGSNFTLKIRSTKLEDSAMYFCASSDRHLNTEAFFGQGTRLTVV.

The V call is TRBV9, the J call TRBJ1-1; D is ambiguous. The CDR3 totals 14 residues. Trimming removed 0 bases at V and 11 bases at J, with 17 bases between. The V gene's germline CDR1 is SGDLS and CDR2 YYNGEE. The CDR3 nucleotides are TGTGCCAGCAGCGTAGCAATACTGGACGCCGTCGCTTTCTTT. It translates to CASSVAILDAVAFF.